This T cell receptor beta chain appears in the sequencing data of a study of identical twins. This clonotype was seen repeatedly, ten times or more. Antigen specificity is unknown. A template switching step contributed a universal primer site, while unique molecular identifiers were present in the cDNA. TCRdb independently ran MiXCR on the 5' RACE reads; one entry per CDR3 protein. The sample shows roughly 720,000 distinct CDR3 sequences, about 20% of them seen only once. CDR3 length equals 16 residues. V gave up 5 bases and J gave up 7 bases, with 21 bases separating them. Germline V lookup: CDR1 MNHEY, CDR2 SVGEGT. Study-wide results and limits: With beta out-of-frame sequences, excess sharing by twins was weaker.

These data were likewise used in another study, on T cells expressing NK-cell markers. That work adds: Researchers report these clonotypes also headed the CD3+CD56-NKG2C+ fraction in several donors.

This rearrangement joins TRBV6-2 or TRBV6-3 to TRBJ1-5; D gene uncertain. What was sequenced was PBMCs. This clonotype was sampled from a woman between 18 and 29 years old in good health. The CDR3 nucleotides read TGTGCCAGCAGTACTCGATGGACCTCTCTCGACCAGCCCCAGCATTTT. Encoded protein: CASSTRWTSLDQPQHF.